These T cell receptor beta chains were read from a single sample in a study of blood T cells in healthy people across ages. TCRdb fed the 5' RACE reads into MiXCR, producing one record per CDR3 protein. The sample yields about 1.6 million distinct CDR3 sequences, about 35% seen once. Sequencing was done on a sample of blood. All receptors come from a woman aged 30 to 39 in good health. CDR3s include the opening cysteine and the closing phenylalanine or tryptophan. Each record gives: clone size, J gene, D gene, V gene, CDR3 protein, CDR3 DNA. The D gene is left open where the match is weak. A row's size may be missing; if present it is once, few, many or a size class.

- | TRBJ2-1 | - | TRBV20-1 | CSAEGSYSSYNEQFF | TGCAGTGCCGAAGGCTCGTACAGCTCCTACAATGAGCAGTTCTTC
- | TRBJ2-7 | TRBD1 | TRBV5-4 | CASSLVTGVTYEQYF | TGTGCCAGCAGCTTGGTGACAGGGGTGACCTACGAGCAGTACTTC
- | TRBJ1-6 | TRBD1 | TRBV4-1 | CASSSGTGGFSPLHF | TGCGCCAGCAGCTCCGGGACAGGGGGCTTTTCACCCCTCCACTTT
- | TRBJ1-1 | TRBD1 | TRBV7-6 | CASSFLTGEMNTEAFF | TGTGCCAGCAGCTTTTTGACAGGGGAAATGAACACTGAAGCTTTCTTT
few | TRBJ2-7 | - | TRBV10-1 | CASSEAGALGEQYF | TGTGCCAGCAGTGAGGCGGGTGCCCTGGGCGAGCAGTACTTC
many | TRBJ2-3 | - | TRBV7-9 | CASSSGPSDTQYF | TGTGCCAGCAGCTCGGGACCGAGCGATACGCAGTATTTT
- | TRBJ2-1 | - | TRBV15 | CATSRVLSRDGNEQFF | TGTGCCACCAGCAGAGTATTGAGTAGGGACGGTAATGAGCAGTTCTTC
- | TRBJ2-2 | TRBD1 | TRBV2 | CASNNRDSNTGELFF | TGTGCCAGCAACAACCGGGACAGTAACACCGGGGAGCTGTTTTTT
few | TRBJ2-5 | TRBD2 | TRBV9 | CASSKLAGGQETQYF | TGTGCCAGCAGCAAACTAGCGGGGGGGCAAGAGACCCAGTACTTC
few | TRBJ2-7 | - | TRBV18 | CASSPYRVSYEQYF | TGTGCCAGCTCACCCTACCGGGTCTCCTACGAGCAGTACTTC
once | TRBJ2-5 | TRBD1 | TRBV4-1 | CASSQGDRAPVGEQYF | TGCGCCAGCAGCCAAGGAGACAGGGCGCCCGTGGGTGAGCAGTACTTC
few | TRBJ1-1 | - | TRBV30 | CAWVPRGGLGTEAFF | TGTGCCTGGGTCCCTCGGGGGGGGCTGGGCACTGAAGCTTTCTTT
- | TRBJ2-1 | TRBD2 | TRBV5-1 | CASSWFSAGSMNEQFF | TGCGCCAGCAGCTGGTTCTCAGCGGGGAGTATGAATGAGCAGTTCTTC
- | TRBJ1-4 | TRBD1 | TRBV4-1 | CASSQDQTGARKLFF | TGCGCCAGCAGCCAAGATCAAACAGGGGCGAGGAAACTGTTTTTT
- | TRBJ2-1 | TRBD1 | TRBV12-3/TRBV12-4 | CASTPDRFTYNEQFF | TGTGCCAGCACCCCGGACAGGTTCACTTACAATGAGCAGTTCTTC
- | TRBJ1-5 | TRBD1 | TRBV12-3/TRBV12-4 | CASSQRQGRVNQPQHF | TGTGCCAGCAGTCAACGACAGGGTAGGGTAAATCAGCCCCAGCATTTT
- | TRBJ2-1 | - | TRBV28 | CASSSTYLEQFF | TGTGCCAGCAGTTCCACTTATCTTGAGCAGTTCTTC
few | TRBJ2-1 | - | TRBV9 | CASSTPGTLNNEQFF | TGTGCCAGCAGCACGCCCGGGACTCTAAACAATGAGCAGTTCTTC
- | TRBJ2-3 | - | TRBV2 | CASTREITDTQYF | TGTGCCAGCACAAGGGAGATCACAGATACGCAGTATTTT
- | TRBJ1-2 | - | TRBV12-3/TRBV12-4 | CASSLERVHDGHYGYTF | TGTGCCAGCAGCTTAGAGCGGGTACATGATGGGCACTATGGCTACACCTTC
many | TRBJ2-1 | - | TRBV20-1 | CSARRSWNEQFF | TGCAGTGCTAGACGGTCCTGGAATGAGCAGTTCTTC
- | TRBJ2-1 | TRBD2 | TRBV12-3/TRBV12-4 | CASRATSGGYNEQFF | TGTGCCAGCAGAGCGACTAGCGGGGGCTACAATGAGCAGTTCTTC
- | TRBJ2-1 | - | TRBV7-6 | CASSLASVGVSYNEQFF | TGTGCCAGCAGCTTAGCCTCGGTCGGGGTCTCCTACAATGAGCAGTTCTTC
many | TRBJ1-1 | - | TRBV29-1 | CSVYQPMNTEAFF | TGCAGCGTTTACCAGCCCATGAACACTGAAGCTTTCTTT
few | TRBJ2-1 | - | TRBV7-9 | CASSSQGPSGEQFF | TGTGCCAGCAGCTCCCAGGGGCCTAGCGGTGAGCAGTTCTTC
few | TRBJ2-1 | TRBD2 | TRBV7-9 | CASSSIKLAGTRNEQFF | TGTGCCAGCAGCTCAATTAAACTAGCGGGGACCCGCAATGAGCAGTTCTTC
- | TRBJ2-7 | - | TRBV3-1 | CASSQALGTGTTPYEQYF | TGTGCCAGCAGCCAAGCTCTAGGCACCGGGACAACTCCCTACGAGCAGTACTTC
- | TRBJ2-1 | - | TRBV7-2 | CTSSFGVNEQFF | TGTACCAGCAGCTTCGGTGTCAATGAGCAGTTCTTC
- | TRBJ2-3 | - | TRBV15 | CATSRTFRREADTQYF | TGTGCCACCAGCAGAACCTTTCGCAGGGAGGCAGATACGCAGTATTTT
- | TRBJ2-1 | - | TRBV6-1 | CASSEQSVFYNEQFF | TGTGCCAGCAGTGAACAATCGGTGTTCTACAATGAGCAGTTCTTC
few | TRBJ2-3 | - | TRBV14 | CASSQDRRERGTDTQYF | TGTGCCAGCAGCCAAGATCGAAGGGAGCGGGGCACAGATACGCAGTATTTT
many | TRBJ2-3 | TRBD2 | TRBV20-1 | CSAKTLWTSGPPSTDTQYF | TGCAGTGCTAAAACTTTGTGGACTAGCGGGCCTCCTAGCACAGATACGCAGTATTTT
- | TRBJ2-1 | TRBD1 | TRBV27 | CASRLQGEWPYNEQFF | TGTGCCAGCCGACTACAGGGGGAATGGCCCTACAATGAGCAGTTCTTC
- | TRBJ2-1 | - | TRBV5-1 | CASSRPDAEQFF | TGCGCCAGCAGCCGCCCCGATGCCGAGCAGTTCTTC
- | TRBJ2-7 | - | TRBV27 | CASSRTSRGYEQYF | TGTGCCAGCAGTCGAACTAGCAGAGGTTACGAGCAGTACTTC
few | TRBJ1-1 | - | TRBV6-1 | CASSPQEAGTEAFF | TGTGCCAGCAGTCCACAGGAGGCCGGAACTGAAGCTTTCTTT
- | TRBJ2-7 | - | TRBV7-3 | CAGSLWQGGEQYF | TGTGCCGGCAGCTTATGGCAGGGCGGCGAGCAGTACTTC
many | TRBJ2-1 | - | TRBV5-5 | CASSPQGTYNEQFF | TGTGCCAGCAGCCCGCAGGGAACCTACAATGAGCAGTTCTTC
few | TRBJ2-7 | TRBD1 | TRBV20-1 | CSARDLTGGAYEQYF | TGCAGTGCTAGAGATCTTACAGGGGGCGCGTACGAGCAGTACTTC
- | TRBJ1-2 | - | TRBV4-2 | CASSRGNTRQAGDGYTF | TGTGCCAGCAGCCGAGGAAACACCCGACAGGCGGGCGATGGCTACACCTTC
- | TRBJ1-5 | - | TRBV2 | CASSEAGVLTPPQHF | TGTGCCAGCAGTGAAGCAGGGGTCCTTACCCCGCCCCAGCATTTT
- | TRBJ1-4 | - | TRBV6-1 | CASSDLMTDEKLFF | TGTGCCAGCAGTGACTTAATGACGGACGAAAAACTGTTTTTT
- | TRBJ2-6 | - | TRBV5-1 | CASSPVITGIAGANVLTF | TGCGCCAGCAGCCCCGTAATCACAGGGATTGCTGGGGCCAACGTCCTGACTTTC
- | TRBJ2-1 | TRBD2 | TRBV10-3 | CAIRAPGLGTEQFF | TGTGCCATCAGGGCTCCGGGACTAGGGACTGAGCAGTTCTTC
- | TRBJ2-1 | TRBD1 | TRBV20-1 | CSARGDSLYNEQFF | TGCAGTGCTAGGGGGGACAGTCTCTACAATGAGCAGTTCTTC
- | TRBJ2-1 | - | TRBV28 | CASSLNAIRHNEQFF | TGTGCCAGCAGTTTGAATGCAATTCGACACAATGAGCAGTTCTTC
- | TRBJ2-1 | TRBD1 | TRBV5-1 | CASSWGQGSYEQFF | TGCGCCAGCAGCTGGGGACAGGGATCCTATGAGCAGTTCTTC
- | TRBJ2-2 | - | TRBV7-3 | CASRSGPGELFF | TGTGCCAGCAGGTCAGGGCCCGGGGAGCTGTTTTTT
- | TRBJ2-4 | TRBD2 | TRBV6-6 | CASSIGGGAKNIQYF | TGTGCCAGCAGTATCGGGGGAGGGGCCAAAAACATTCAGTACTTC
- | TRBJ1-5 | TRBD1 | TRBV30 | CAWRDSGQYNQPQHF | TGTGCCTGGAGGGACTCGGGACAGTACAATCAGCCCCAGCATTTT
- | TRBJ2-7 | - | TRBV2 | CASSLQSSVYEQYF | TGTGCCAGCAGTCTCCAGTCTAGCGTCTACGAGCAGTACTTC